The T cell receptor (beta chain) described here comes from a study of blood T cell repertoires in COVID-19. Study in general: Whether acute or convalescent, the COVID-19 samples came from the United States, Italy and Spain. PBMCs, B-cell-depleted T cells, or T cells were the source of the cDNA or gDNA that made up the material.

As handled by the study authors: Estimation of nucleated cell counts relied on the amplification of reference gene primers. Some clones are missing from TCRdb's copy, which holds only in-frame ones; the method was immunoSEQ multiplex PCR. V and J calls plus clone size are reproduced from that table; the DNA served to infer D and trimming. The profile covers hundreds of thousands of clones, with about 87% appearing a single time and 0.2% to 0.3% taken by the ten largest. Germline V CDR1 and CDR2: SGHTA, FQGNSA. The CDR3 spans 15 residues. Trimming shortened V by 6 bases and J by 0 bases, and 15 bases separated the two germline ends.

The clonotype was recovered from a woman between 18 and 30 years old with acute or convalescent COVID-19. The sequenced sample consisted of peripheral blood. V is TRBV7-2 and J is TRBJ2-7; maybe TRBD1 (6 bases). In DNA form, the CDR3 reads TGTGCCAGCAGTCTCAATCTGGGACACTCCTACGAGCAGTACTTC. It specifies CASSLNLGHSYEQYF.